Following are 29 T cell receptor beta chains from one sample sequenced in a study of shared clonotypes between healthy human individuals. Measured with immunoSEQ multiplex PCR; TCRdb has only the in-frame clones, and not every one. This table holds over a million clones, 95% to 99% found once. The source material was naive CD4+ T cells sorted from blood. The subset: CD45RA+ positively selected. These receptors all stem from a young man in good health.

This clone was counted a single time. The V call is TRBV6-6, the J call TRBJ2-7; a possible D gene is TRBD1 (5 bases). CDR1 is MNHNY, CDR2 SVGAGI, per germline (reference sequence). The CDR3 runs 14 residues. Trimming shortened V by 4 bases and J by 0 bases, and 10 bases separated the two germline ends. The CDR3 coding sequence is TGTGCCAGCAGTTCACACAGGCTCTCCTACGAGCAGTACTTC. This encodes CASSSHRLSYEQYF.

The chain recombines TRBV7-9 with TRBJ2-7, with a tentative D call TRBD2 (5 bases). The CDR3 totals 15 residues. Trimming left V 4 bases short and J 3 bases short, with 16 bases between. Germline CDR1 and CDR2: SEHNR and FQNEAQ (reference sequence). CDR3 sequence: CASSSFEVGVYEQYF. DNA for the CDR3: TGTGCCAGCAGCTCTTTCGAGGTGGGAGTCTACGAGCAGTACTTC.

V usage is TRBV6-1 and J usage is TRBJ2-3, with 10 bases lining up with TRBD2. The CDR3 consists of 14 residues. The trim removed 3 bases at V and 6 bases at J, leaving 3 bases unmatched. CDR1 MNHNS and CDR2 SASEGT come from the germline V gene. CDR3 amino acids: CASSDLAGADTQYF. The CDR3 region has the DNA TGTGCCAGCAGTGACCTAGCGGGAGCGGATACGCAGTATTTT.

This clone was picked up one time. The CDR3 DNA reads TGTGCCATCAGTCGCCGGGACAGGGACTACGAGCAGTACTTC. Encoded protein: CAISRRDRDYEQYF. The V call is TRBV10-3, the J call TRBJ2-7, with TRBD1 matching over 9 bases. Germline CDR1 and CDR2: ENHRY and SYGVKD. The V gene end was trimmed by 5 bases and the J gene end by 3 bases; junction bases not matched to a gene: 5. This CDR3 has 14 residues.

The CDR3 nucleotides are TGCGCCAGCATTCCGGGACTAGCGGGAAGTCGGACCGGGGAGCTGTTTTTT. As protein: CASIPGLAGSRTGELFF. The J gene is TRBJ2-2, the V gene TRBV10-1, with 13 bases matching TRBD2. Germline CDR1 WNHNN, CDR2 SYGVQD (reference sequence). The junction had 10 bases not matched to a gene; V was cut back by 7 bases and J by 5 bases. CDR3 size: 17 residues.

V and J are TRBV6-1 and TRBJ2-2; D not certain. Trimming took 6 bases from V and 5 from J, leaving 10 bases between them. CDR1 and CDR2 from the germline V gene are MNHNS and SASEGT. This CDR3 is built from 13 residues. CDR3 DNA: TGTGCCAGCAGCCTGACGCCGACCGGGGAGCTGTTTTTT. Its translation: CASSLTPTGELFF.

A remark on this clone: In the same sample, other DNA sequences code for this CDR3. The V gene is TRBV5-1, the J gene TRBJ2-5; 8 bases fit TRBD1. The CDR3 length is 15 residues. The germline V gene has CDR1 SGHRS and CDR2 YFSETQ. The trim removed 4 bases at V and 2 bases at J, leaving 7 bases unmatched. This CDR3 reads CASSLGQGRQETQYF. Written as DNA, the CDR3 is TGCGCCAGCAGCCTCGGACAGGGAAGGCAAGAGACCCAGTACTTC. Filled out from reference TRBV5-1 and TRBJ2-5, the complete variable domain reads KAGVTQTPRYLIKTRGQQVTLSCSPISGHRSVSWYQQTPGQGLQFLFEYFSETQRNKGNFPGRFSGRQFSNSRSEMNVSTLELGDSALYLCASSLGQGRQETQYFGPGTRLLVL.

This chain uses TRBV7-6 with TRBJ2-1; 8 nucleotides align to TRBD1. The V segment lost 7 bases and the J segment 7 bases; nucleotides outside the gene matches: 15. Germline V gene sequence: CDR1 SGHVS, CDR2 FNYEAQ. This CDR3 is built from 16 residues. The DNA for the CDR3 is TGTGCCAGCACCGGGTCGTCACAGGGGGTTCTGAATGAGCAGTTCTTC. Translating gives CASTGSSQGVLNEQFF. Full variable domain (missing parts from reference TRBV7-6 and TRBJ2-1): GAGVSQSPRYKVTKRGQDVALRCDPISGHVSLYWYRQALGQGPEFLTYFNYEAQQDKSGLPNDRFSAERPEGSISTLTIQRTEQRDSAMYRCASTGSSQGVLNEQFFGPGTRLTVL.

CDR3 in DNA: TGTGCCAGCAGCCAAACCCGACTAGCGGGAAAGGGCACAGATACGCAGTATTTT. Residues: CASSQTRLAGKGTDTQYF. The rearrangement uses TRBV7-3 and TRBJ2-3, with 11 bases matching TRBD2. The germline gives CDR1 SGHTA, CDR2 FQGTGA. V lost 5 bases to trimming and J lost 1 base; unmatched junction nucleotides: 11. The CDR3 has 18 residues.

Details on this clone: This CDR3 is also generated by other DNA sequences in the sample. This sequence joins TRBV30 and TRBJ2-4; D uncertain. The ends were cut back, 3 bases at V and 1 base at J, with 10 bases in the middle. There are 14 residues in the CDR3. From germline, CDR1 is GTSNPN and CDR2 SVGIG (reference sequence). In DNA form, the CDR3 reads TGTGCCTGGAGCGTTCTGGGGGCCAAAAACATTCAGTACTTC. It encodes CAWSVLGAKNIQYF.

The chain recombines TRBV5-1 with TRBJ1-1; D is undetermined. V dropped 3 bases and J dropped 4 bases, with 10 bases sitting between them. The length of the CDR3 is 13 residues. Germline V gene lookup returns CDR1 SGHRS and CDR2 YFSETQ. The CDR3 DNA is TGCGCCAGCAGCTCCACCCCTGGCACTGAAGCTTTCTTT. Translated: CASSSTPGTEAFF.

V and J are TRBV14 and TRBJ2-7; 8 positions match TRBD1. V shed 3 bases and J 6 bases; nucleotides not matched to a gene: 7. The CDR3 is 14 residues long. The germline CDR1 and CDR2 sequences are SGHDN and FVKESK. CDR3 region: CASSHRTGIGEQYF. The CDR3 nucleotides are TGTGCCAGCAGCCACCGGACAGGGATTGGCGAGCAGTACTTC. The whole variable domain, remainder taken from reference TRBV14 and TRBJ2-7, is EAGVTQFPSHSVIEKGQTVTLRCDPISGHDNLYWYRRVMGKEIKFLLHFVKESKQDESGMPNNRFLAERTGGTYSTLKVQPAELEDSGVYFCASSHRTGIGEQYFGPGTRLTVT.

The V and J genes are TRBV7-2 and TRBJ2-7; D gene uncertain. The CDR3 sequence is 13 residues long. V lost 5 bases and J lost 2, with 10 bases in between. Germline CDR1 SGHTA, CDR2 FQGNSA. The CDR3 spells CASSRSLPYEQYF. DNA for the CDR3: TGTGCCAGCAGCCGATCCCTACCCTACGAGCAGTACTTC.

This clone has more than one count but fewer than ten. The chain is built from TRBV5-5 and TRBJ1-5; possible D gene TRBD1, 5 bases. The V gene lost 0 bases and the J gene lost 6 bases, with 13 bases spanning the gap. This CDR3 is 15 amino acids long. CDR1 is SGHKS, CDR2 YYEKEE, per germline (reference sequence). The CDR3 region is CASSLGEGGGQPQHF. The CDR3 DNA reads TGTGCCAGCAGCTTGGGAGAGGGTGGGGGTCAGCCCCAGCATTTT.

This chain links TRBV5-4 with TRBJ2-7; D possibly corresponds to TRBD1 (5 bases). Germline V gives CDR1 SGHNT, CDR2 YYREEE (reference sequence). Trimming shortened V by 4 bases and J by 3 bases, and 14 bases separated the two germline ends. The CDR3 is made up of 14 amino acids. This chain's CDR3 is CASSKGLRGYEQYF. CDR3 DNA: TGTGCCAGCAGCAAGGGATTAAGGGGCTACGAGCAGTACTTC.

The chain carries TRBV19 and TRBJ1-5, with 9 nucleotides matching TRBD1. Trimming took 5 bases from V and 5 from J; bases not matched to a gene: 10. From germline, CDR1 is LNHDA and CDR2 SQIVND (reference sequence). The CDR3 consists of 16 residues. CDR3 sequence: CASSPPRDRVDQPQHF. Here the CDR3 DNA reads TGTGCCAGTAGTCCACCCAGGGACAGGGTTGATCAGCCCCAGCATTTT.

V and J are TRBV9 and TRBJ2-3; D is perhaps TRBD2 (5 bases). The germline V gene encodes CDR1 SGDLS and CDR2 YYNGEE. The CDR3 spans 12 residues. Trimming took off 4 bases at V and 6 bases at J, with 9 bases between the two ends. CDR3 amino acids: CASSSSGDTQYF. The CDR3 nucleotides read TGTGCCAGCAGCTCCTCGGGGGATACGCAGTATTTT.

This sequence joins TRBV7-2 and TRBJ1-4; 9 nucleotides align to TRBD1. The germline V gene encodes CDR1 SGHTA and CDR2 FQGNSA. With 5 bases clipped from V and 4 bases from J, the junction kept 2 bases outside the gene matches. CDR3 size: 14 residues. The CDR3 region is CASSRDRVNEKLFF. For the CDR3, the DNA is TGTGCCAGCAGCCGGGACAGGGTTAATGAAAAACTGTTTTTT.

This chain links TRBV18 with TRBJ2-1; D is unresolved. CDR1 is KGHSH, CDR2 LQKENI, per germline. Trimming stripped 0 bases from V and 7 bases from J, with 13 bases between. There are 15 residues in the CDR3. The CDR3 DNA sequence: TGTGCCAGCTCACCACCGGTGTTTGACCTAAATGAGCAGTTCTTC. Translating it yields CASSPPVFDLNEQFF.

The J gene is TRBJ2-7, the V gene TRBV7-2; a weak D match, TRBD2 (5 bases). The CDR3 runs 19 residues. Trimming pared 2 bases from V and 2 bases from J, leaving 25 bases between. Germline V gene data show CDR1 as SGHTA and CDR2 as FQGNSA. CDR3 sequence: CASSLYTPPTRTVTYEQYF. The CDR3 DNA follows: TGTGCCAGCAGCTTATATACTCCCCCGACCCGGACTGTTACCTACGAGCAGTACTTC.

The rearrangement links TRBV9 to TRBJ2-2, with D possibly matching TRBD2 (6 bases). Per the germline V gene, CDR1 is SGDLS and CDR2 is YYNGEE. The length of the CDR3 is 16 residues. V was clipped by 0 bases and J by 2 bases, with 11 bases between them. For the CDR3, the DNA is TGTGCCAGCAGCGTAGACGGGAGAACTAACACCGGGGAGCTGTTTTTT. Residues: CASSVDGRTNTGELFF.

V and J are TRBV10-2 and TRBJ2-7, with 7 bases fitting TRBD1. CDR1 WSHSY and CDR2 SAAADI come from the germline V gene. The CDR3 is made up of 13 amino acids. With 6 bases clipped from V and 5 bases from J, the junction kept 7 bases outside the gene matches. In DNA form, the CDR3 reads TGCGCCAGCAGGGGACAGCTCGCTCACGAGCAGTACTTC. It encodes CASRGQLAHEQYF.

The rearrangement links TRBV15 to TRBJ2-7; 13 nucleotides line up with TRBD2. This CDR3 comprises 21 residues. CDR1 and CDR2 (germline): LNHNV, YYDKDF (reference sequence). V was clipped by 0 bases and J by 2 bases; unmatched bases: 16. The CDR3 region has the DNA TGTGCCACCAGCAGAGATAGGCCCCGGACTAGCGGGAGAGATCACACCTACGAGCAGTACTTC. This sequence encodes CATSRDRPRTSGRDHTYEQYF.

V usage is TRBV20-1 and J usage is TRBJ1-1; no clear D. The V gene lost 4 bases and the J gene lost 8 bases, with 8 bases spanning the gap. CDR1 and CDR2 from the germline V gene are DFQATT and SNEGSKA (reference sequence). This CDR3 comprises 10 residues. The CDR3 protein is CSAMIVEAFF. The CDR3 DNA follows: TGCAGTGCTATGATAGTGGAAGCTTTCTTT.

The chain carries TRBV25-1 and TRBJ2-2; 7 bases match TRBD1. With V trimmed by 8 bases and J by 6 bases, 9 bases remained unmatched. CDR1 is MGHDK, CDR2 SYGVNS, per germline. The CDR3 is 14 amino acids. CDR3 nucleotides: TGTGCCAGCCCCCTACAGGGGTACGCCGGGGAGCTGTTTTTT. Its protein product is CASPLQGYAGELFF.

V is TRBV7-2 and J is TRBJ2-1; D gene unclear. Trimming removed 1 base from V and 7 bases from J, with 8 bases in between. The CDR3 loop spans 13 amino acids. The germline V gene encodes CDR1 SGHTA and CDR2 FQGNSA. The CDR3 loop reads CASSLGSPNEQFF. The CDR3 bases are TGTGCCAGCAGCTTAGGATCCCCAAATGAGCAGTTCTTC.

Note on this clone: The sample contains more than one DNA sequence encoding this CDR3. The chain couples TRBV20-1 to TRBJ2-7; unclear D gene. The V gene's germline CDR1 is DFQATT and CDR2 SNEGSKA (reference sequence). Trimming removed 2 bases at V and 2 bases at J, with 4 bases between. The CDR3 covers 11 residues. The CDR3 DNA sequence: TGCAGTGCTAGACGCACCTACGAGCAGTACTTC. Amino acid sequence: CSARRTYEQYF.

The chain carries TRBV30 and TRBJ2-1; no clear D. V shed 0 bases and J shed 8 bases, with 8 bases lying between them. Germline V gives CDR1 GTSNPN, CDR2 SVGIG (reference sequence). The CDR3 covers 12 residues. CDR3 bases: TGTGCCTGGAGTGTACAAAGTTATGAGCAGTTCTTC. Translated, it gives CAWSVQSYEQFF.

This rearrangement joins TRBV5-1 to TRBJ2-3; D gene unclear. Germline CDR1 is SGHRS and CDR2 is YFSETQ. Trimming took off 0 bases at V and 2 bases at J, with 13 bases between the two ends. The CDR3 loop spans 16 amino acids. The CDR3 spells CASSLADKTLTDTQYF. CDR3 coding DNA: TGCGCCAGCAGCTTGGCCGACAAAACGCTCACAGATACGCAGTATTTT.